This T cell receptor (beta chain) is drawn from a study of early T cells in non-severe SARS-CoV-2 infection. This CDR3 spans 15 amino acids. Unmatched junction bases numbered 6, after V lost 4 bases and J lost 0 bases. CDR1 and CDR2 (germline): SGHRS, YFSETQ. A word on this clonotype: Antigen unknown.

General study results and limits: VDJdb matches were skewed toward anti-spike CD8 T cell responses.

Individual cDNA molecules each received unique molecular identifiers attached to them. One entry per CDR3 protein results from TCRdb running MiXCR on the 5' RACE reads. The repertoire has over 80,000 distinct CDR3 sequences, more than 13% of them found once; the top ten carry approximately 10%. Sequencing input: whole blood. This clonotype was obtained from an adult who was a healthcare worker with PCR-confirmed SARS-CoV-2 infection or an uninfected control (not recorded which). V is TRBV5-1 and J is TRBJ2-5; 7 nucleotides line up with TRBD2. The CDR3 here is CASSMGGSYQETQYF. The CDR3 coding sequence is TGCGCCAGCAGCATGGGGGGGTCGTACCAAGAGACCCAGTACTTC.